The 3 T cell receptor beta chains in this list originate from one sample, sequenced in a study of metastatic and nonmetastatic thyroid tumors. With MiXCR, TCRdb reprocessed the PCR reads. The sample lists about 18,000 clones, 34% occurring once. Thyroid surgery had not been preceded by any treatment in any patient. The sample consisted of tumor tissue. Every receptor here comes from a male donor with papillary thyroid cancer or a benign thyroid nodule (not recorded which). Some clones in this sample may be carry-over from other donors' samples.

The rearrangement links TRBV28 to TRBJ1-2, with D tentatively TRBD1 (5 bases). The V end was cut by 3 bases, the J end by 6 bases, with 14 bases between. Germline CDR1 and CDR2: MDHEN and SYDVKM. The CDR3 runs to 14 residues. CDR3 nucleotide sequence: TGTGCCAGCAGTTTGCCCCCTCAGGGTAATGGCTACACCTTC. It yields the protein CASSLPPQGNGYTF.

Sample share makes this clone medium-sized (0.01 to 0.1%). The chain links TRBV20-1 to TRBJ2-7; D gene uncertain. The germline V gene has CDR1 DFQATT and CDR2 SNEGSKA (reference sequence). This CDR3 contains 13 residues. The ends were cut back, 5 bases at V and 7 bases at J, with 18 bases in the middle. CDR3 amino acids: CSAERRLSEEQYF. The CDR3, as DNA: TGCAGTGCTGAGCGAAGATTATCTGAGGAGCAGTACTTC.

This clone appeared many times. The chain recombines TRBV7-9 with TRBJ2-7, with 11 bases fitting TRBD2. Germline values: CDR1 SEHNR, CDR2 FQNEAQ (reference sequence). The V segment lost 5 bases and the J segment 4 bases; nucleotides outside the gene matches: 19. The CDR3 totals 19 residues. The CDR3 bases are TGTGCCAGCAGCCGCGATAGCGGGAGGGCCGGTTTTTCACGATACGAGCAGTACTTC. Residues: CASSRDSGRAGFSRYEQYF.